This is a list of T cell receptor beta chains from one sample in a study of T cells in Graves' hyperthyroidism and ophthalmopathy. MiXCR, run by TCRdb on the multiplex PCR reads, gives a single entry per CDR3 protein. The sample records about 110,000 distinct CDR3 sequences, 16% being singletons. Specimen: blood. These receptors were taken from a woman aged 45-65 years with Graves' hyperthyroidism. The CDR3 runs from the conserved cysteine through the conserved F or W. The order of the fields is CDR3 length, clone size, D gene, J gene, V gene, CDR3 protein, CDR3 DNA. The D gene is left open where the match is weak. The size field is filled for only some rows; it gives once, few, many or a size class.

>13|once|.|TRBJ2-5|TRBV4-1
CASSQETQGREYF
TGCGCCAGCAGCCAAGAGACCCAGGGGCGGGAGTACTTC
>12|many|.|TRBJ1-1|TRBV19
CASGEKNTEAFF
TGTGCCAGTGGCGAGAAGAACACTGAAGCTTTCTTT
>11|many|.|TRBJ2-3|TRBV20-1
CSAHRTDTQYF
TGCAGTGCCCACAGGACAGATACGCAGTATTTT
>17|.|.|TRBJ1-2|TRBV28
CASSPDSDHLSFYGYTF
TGTGCCAGCAGTCCTGATTCTGACCATCTTAGCTTTTATGGCTACACCTTC
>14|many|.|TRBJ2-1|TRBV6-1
CASSPKTAPGEQFF
TGTGCCAGCAGTCCGAAGACTGCGCCCGGGGAGCAGTTCTTC
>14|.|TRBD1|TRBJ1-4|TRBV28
CASSTGGHSEKLFF
TGTGCCAGCAGTACAGGGGGCCACTCTGAAAAACTGTTTTTT
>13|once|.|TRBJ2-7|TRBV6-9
CASRLQGSYEQYF
TGTGCCAGCAGGTTACAGGGCTCCTACGAGCAGTACTTC
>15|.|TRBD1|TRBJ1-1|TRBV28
CASSLGDRAYTEAFF
TGTGCCAGCAGTTTGGGGGACAGGGCCTACACTGAAGCTTTCTTT
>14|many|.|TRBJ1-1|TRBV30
CAATDPSSPTEAFF
TGTGCTGCAACGGACCCGTCCTCCCCCACTGAAGCTTTCTTT
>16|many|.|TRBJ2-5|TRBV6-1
CASSSTPGLGQETQYF
TGTGCCAGCAGTTCCACCCCGGGACTGGGCCAAGAGACCCAGTACTTC
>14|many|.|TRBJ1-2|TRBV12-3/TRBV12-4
CASSQEYRNYGYTF
TGTGCCAGCAGCCAAGAGTACCGGAACTATGGCTACACCTTC
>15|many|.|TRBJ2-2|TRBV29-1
CSVEGAVPNTGELFF
TGCAGCGTTGAAGGGGCCGTTCCCAACACCGGGGAGCTGTTTTTT
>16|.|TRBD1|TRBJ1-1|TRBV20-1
CSARGRRQGANTEAFF
TGCAGTGCTAGAGGGCGCCGACAGGGGGCGAACACTGAAGCTTTCTTT
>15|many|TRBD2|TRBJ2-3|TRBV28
CASRLGLAGLNTQYF
TGTGCCAGCAGACTTGGGCTAGCGGGACTTAATACGCAGTATTTT
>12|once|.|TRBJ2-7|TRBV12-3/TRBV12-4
CASRGPTYEQYF
TGTGCCAGCCGGGGTCCGACCTACGAGCAGTACTTC
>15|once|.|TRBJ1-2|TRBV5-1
CASSLGAGVSYGYTF
TGCGCCAGCAGCTTAGGGGCAGGGGTCTCCTATGGCTACACCTTC
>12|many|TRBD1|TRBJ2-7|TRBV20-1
CSAKGQLYEQYF
TGCAGTGCCAAGGGACAGCTCTACGAGCAGTACTTC
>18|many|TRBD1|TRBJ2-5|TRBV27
CASSYATPGQGFQETQYF
TGTGCCAGCAGTTACGCGACCCCGGGACAGGGTTTCCAAGAGACCCAGTACTTC
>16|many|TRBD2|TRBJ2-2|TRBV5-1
CASSPLAGAGTGELFF
TGCGCCAGCAGCCCACTAGCGGGAGCGGGCACCGGGGAGCTGTTTTTT
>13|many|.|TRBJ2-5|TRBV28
CASSLISGETQYF
TGTGCCAGCAGTTTAATCTCGGGAGAGACCCAGTACTTC
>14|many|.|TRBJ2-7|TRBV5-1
CASSLEGYRNEQYF
TGCGCCAGCAGCTTGGAAGGGTACAGGAACGAGCAGTACTTC
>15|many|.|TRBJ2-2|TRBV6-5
CASSYDGSNTGELFF
TGTGCCAGCAGTTACGACGGGTCGAACACCGGGGAGCTGTTTTTT
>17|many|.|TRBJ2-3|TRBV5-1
CASSLVGAGQSTDTQYF
TGCGCCAGCAGCTTGGTGGGCGCGGGCCAGAGCACAGATACGCAGTATTTT
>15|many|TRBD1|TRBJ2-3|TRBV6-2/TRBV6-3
CASRSWDRVADTQYF
TGTGCCAGCAGGTCTTGGGACAGGGTGGCAGATACGCAGTATTTT
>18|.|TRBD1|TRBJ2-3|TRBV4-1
CASSQDLSTGASTDTQYF
TGCGCCAGCAGCCAAGATCTAAGTACAGGGGCGAGCACAGATACGCAGTATTTT
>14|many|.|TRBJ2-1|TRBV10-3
CAISELTTNNEQFF
TGTGCCATCAGTGAGCTGACGACTAACAATGAGCAGTTCTTC
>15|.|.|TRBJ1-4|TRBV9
CAGSVGVGGNEKLFF
TGTGCCGGCAGCGTAGGAGTAGGGGGTAATGAAAAACTGTTTTTT
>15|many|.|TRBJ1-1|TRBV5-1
CASSPGSPGGTEAFF
TGCGCCAGCAGCCCCGGGTCCCCCGGAGGGACTGAAGCTTTCTTT
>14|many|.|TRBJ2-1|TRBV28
CASSLELPGTAQFF
TGTGCCAGCAGTTTGGAGTTACCCGGGACCGCGCAGTTCTTC
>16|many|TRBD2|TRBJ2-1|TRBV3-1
CASSPVFSGRGDEQFF
TGTGCCAGCAGCCCCGTGTTTTCGGGGAGGGGCGATGAGCAGTTCTTC
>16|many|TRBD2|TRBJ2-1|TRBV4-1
CASSQAGLAGVNEQFF
TGCGCCAGCAGCCAAGCTGGGCTAGCGGGAGTTAATGAGCAGTTCTTC
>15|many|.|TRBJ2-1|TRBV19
CASSAGTALYNEQFF
TGTGCCAGTAGTGCCGGGACCGCTCTCTACAATGAGCAGTTCTTC
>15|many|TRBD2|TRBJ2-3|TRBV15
CATSLLAGLTDTQYF
TGTGCCACCAGTTTACTAGCGGGTCTCACAGATACGCAGTATTTT
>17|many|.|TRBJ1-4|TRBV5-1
CASSLETRGWGNEKLFF
TGCGCCAGCAGCTTGGAGACACGGGGATGGGGCAATGAAAAACTGTTTTTT
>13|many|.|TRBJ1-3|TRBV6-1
CASRDVYGNTIYF
TGTGCCAGCAGGGACGTCTATGGAAACACCATATATTTT
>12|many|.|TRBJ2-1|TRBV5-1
CASSRDYNEQFF
TGCGCCAGCAGCAGGGACTACAATGAGCAGTTCTTC
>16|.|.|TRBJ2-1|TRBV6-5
CASSYVQGTSCNEQFF
TGTGCCAGCAGTTACGTACAGGGAACCTCCTGCAATGAGCAGTTCTTC
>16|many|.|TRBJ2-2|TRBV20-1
CSASNRIRGRTGELFF
TGCAGTGCTAGTAACCGTATAAGGGGCCGAACCGGGGAGCTGTTTTTT
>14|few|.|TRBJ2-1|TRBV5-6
CASSGLKLGNEQFF
TGTGCCAGCAGCGGTCTTAAACTAGGCAATGAGCAGTTCTTC
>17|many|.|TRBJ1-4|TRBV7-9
CASSLYGRTSTDEKLFF
TGTGCCAGCAGCTTATATGGCCGGACAAGCACGGATGAAAAACTGTTTTTT
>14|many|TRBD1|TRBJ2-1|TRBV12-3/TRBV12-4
CASSQGQGYNEQFF
TGTGCCAGCAGCCAGGGACAGGGATACAATGAGCAGTTCTTC
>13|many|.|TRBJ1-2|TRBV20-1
CSAKRTEPYGYTF
TGCAGTGCTAAACGGACGGAACCTTATGGCTACACCTTC